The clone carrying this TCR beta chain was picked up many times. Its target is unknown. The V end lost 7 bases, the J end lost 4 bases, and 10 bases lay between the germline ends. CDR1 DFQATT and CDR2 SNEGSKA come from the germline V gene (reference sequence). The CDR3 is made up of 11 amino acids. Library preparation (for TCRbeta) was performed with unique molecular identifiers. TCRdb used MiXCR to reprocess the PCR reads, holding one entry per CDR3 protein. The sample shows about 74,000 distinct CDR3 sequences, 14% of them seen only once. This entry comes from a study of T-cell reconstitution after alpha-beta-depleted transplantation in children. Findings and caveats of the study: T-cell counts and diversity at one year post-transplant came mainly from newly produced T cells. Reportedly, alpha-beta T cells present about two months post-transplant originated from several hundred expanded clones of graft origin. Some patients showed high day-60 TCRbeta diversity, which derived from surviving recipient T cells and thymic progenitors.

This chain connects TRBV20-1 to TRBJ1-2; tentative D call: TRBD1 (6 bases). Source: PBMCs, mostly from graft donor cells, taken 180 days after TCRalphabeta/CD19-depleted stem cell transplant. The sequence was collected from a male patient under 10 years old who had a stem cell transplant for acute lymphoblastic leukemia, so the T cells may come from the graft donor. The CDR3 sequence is CSDRVAYGYTF. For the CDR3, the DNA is TGCAGTGACAGGGTGGCCTATGGCTACACCTTC.